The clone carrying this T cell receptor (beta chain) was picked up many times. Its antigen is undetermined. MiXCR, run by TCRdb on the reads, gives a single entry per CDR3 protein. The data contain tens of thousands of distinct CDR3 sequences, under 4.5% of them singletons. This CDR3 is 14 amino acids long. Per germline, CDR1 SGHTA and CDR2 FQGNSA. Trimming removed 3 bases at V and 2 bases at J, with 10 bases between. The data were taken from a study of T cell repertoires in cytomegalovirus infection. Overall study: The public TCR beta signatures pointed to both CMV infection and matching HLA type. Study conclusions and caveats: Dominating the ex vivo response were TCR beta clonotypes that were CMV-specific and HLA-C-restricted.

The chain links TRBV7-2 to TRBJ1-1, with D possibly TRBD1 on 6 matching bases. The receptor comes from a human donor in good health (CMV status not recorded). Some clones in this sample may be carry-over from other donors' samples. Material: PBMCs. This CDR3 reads CASSFAGANTEAFF. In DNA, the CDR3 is TGTGCCAGCAGCTTTGCAGGGGCTAACACTGAAGCTTTCTTT.